Listed here are 12 T cell receptor beta chains from one sample, sequenced in a study of T cells in Graves' hyperthyroidism and ophthalmopathy. Amplified regions were TCR beta CDR3 sequences from RNA transcripts. TCR CDR3 underwent first-round RT-PCR with the HTBI primer set. TCRdb used MiXCR to reprocess the multiplex PCR reads, holding one entry per CDR3 protein. This sample has 500,000 or so distinct CDR3 sequences, with approximately 17% found just once. Sequencing input: blood. The receptors here all came from a woman aged 18-29 years with Graves' ophthalmopathy.

This clonotype was seen at least ten times. The chain uses TRBV20-1 and TRBJ1-5, with no clear D. Trimming took off 2 bases at V and 0 bases at J, with 11 bases between the two ends. CDR3 length: 15 amino acids. Per germline, CDR1 DFQATT and CDR2 SNEGSKA (reference sequence). CDR3 sequence reads: CSARSGTYSNQPQHF. The CDR3 coding sequence is TGCAGTGCTAGATCCGGAACCTATAGCAATCAGCCCCAGCATTTT.

The sample holds many counts of this clonotype. The genes are TRBV20-1 and TRBJ2-3; tentatively, D is TRBD1 or TRBD2 (5 bases each). The CDR3 length is 17 residues. The V end was cut by 3 bases, the J end by 0 bases, with 19 bases between. Looked up from germline, CDR1 is DFQATT and CDR2 is SNEGSKA (reference sequence). CDR3 nucleotides: TGCAGTGCTAGGGGTGATGGGGGTTCTACTAGCACAGATACGCAGTATTTT. Protein sequence: CSARGDGGSTSTDTQYF.

The J gene is TRBJ2-3, the V gene TRBV7-9, with TRBD2 matching 7 bases. The CDR3 contains 11 residues. CDR1 is SEHNR, CDR2 FQNEAQ, per germline (reference sequence). V shed 9 bases and J 14 bases; nucleotides not matched to a gene: 11. The CDR3 DNA sequence: TGTGCCAGTAGTACCGGGACTAAGGGGTATTTT. This translates into CASSTGTKGYF.

This clonotype was counted many times. This chain links TRBV28 with TRBJ1-2; 8 nucleotides align to TRBD1. Trimming at V came to 7 bases and at J to 8 bases, leaving 9 bases not matched to a gene. The CDR3 loop spans 13 amino acids. Germline V lookup: CDR1 MDHEN, CDR2 SYDVKM. CDR3 protein: CASNSGTGNGYTF. DNA for the CDR3: TGTGCCAGCAACTCCGGGACAGGCAACGGCTACACCTTC.

This clonotype was picked up a small number of times. V usage is TRBV25-1 and J usage is TRBJ1-2; D might be TRBD1 (5 bases). CDR3 size: 13 residues. The V gene lost 6 bases and the J gene lost 7 bases, with 15 bases spanning the gap. Germline V gene lookup returns CDR1 MGHDK and CDR2 SYGVNS. The CDR3 nucleotides are TGTGCCAGCAGGGTTGCGGGGGAAGCTGGCTACACCTTC. Translation gives CASRVAGEAGYTF.

V usage is TRBV25-1 and J usage is TRBJ2-7, with TRBD1 matching over 8 bases. In germline, CDR1 is MGHDK, CDR2 SYGVNS. The CDR3 is made up of 14 amino acids. With 4 bases clipped from V and 2 bases from J, the junction kept 4 bases outside the gene matches. The CDR3 DNA reads TGTGCCAGCAGTGCTACAGGGGGGACCTACGAGCAGTACTTC. Its protein is CASSATGGTYEQYF.

The V call is TRBV7-6, the J call TRBJ2-1; D call uncertain. The CDR3 is made up of 13 amino acids. Trimming cost V 1 base and J 5 bases, with 6 bases left between them. Looked up from germline, CDR1 is SGHVS and CDR2 is FNYEAQ. CDR3 DNA sequence: TGTGCCAGCAGCTTAGAACCTAACAATGAGCAGTTCTTC. As protein: CASSLEPNNEQFF.

The rearrangement links TRBV7-9 to TRBJ2-3, with D perhaps TRBD1 (5 bases). This CDR3 spans 13 amino acids. Trimming removed 11 bases at V and 1 base at J, with 13 bases between. Germline V gives CDR1 SEHNR, CDR2 FQNEAQ (reference sequence). The CDR3 bases are TGTGCCGGCATCCTCAGGGGCACAGATACGCAGTATTTT. Protein sequence: CAGILRGTDTQYF.

This clonotype was counted between two and nine times. The rearrangement uses TRBV7-2 and TRBJ2-7; 10 bases agree with TRBD1. There are 14 residues in the CDR3. Trimming removed 3 bases from V and 5 bases from J; junction bases left unmatched: 4. CDR1 and CDR2 (germline): SGHTA, FQGNSA. CDR3 sequence: CASSFDRGLDEQYF. In nucleotides, the CDR3 is TGTGCCAGCAGCTTCGACAGGGGGCTCGACGAGCAGTACTTC.

V gene TRBV7-9 combines with J gene TRBJ2-2; D is undetermined. This CDR3 is built from 14 residues. V lost 8 bases, J lost 2 bases, and 12 bases lay in between. The germline V gene has CDR1 SEHNR and CDR2 FQNEAQ (reference sequence). The CDR3 region has the DNA TGTGCCAGCCAGGTCGGGCCTAACACCGGGGAGCTGTTTTTT. Protein sequence: CASQVGPNTGELFF.

This clonotype has ten or more counts. The rearrangement joins TRBV11-2 to TRBJ2-3; 8 bases map to TRBD2. Germline assignment: CDR1 SGHAT and CDR2 FQNNGV. V shed 1 base, J shed 0 bases, and the junction held 6 bases outside the gene matches. The CDR3 spans 17 residues. The CDR3 protein is CASSLVGSGTSTDTQYF. The CDR3 DNA is TGTGCCAGCAGCTTAGTGGGTAGCGGGACTAGCACAGATACGCAGTATTTT.

This clonotype came up a few times. The genes are TRBV2 and TRBJ2-2; D is unclear. Germline V gene sequence: CDR1 SNHLY, CDR2 FYNNEI. The CDR3 consists of 14 residues. V was cut by 3 bases and J by 5 bases, with 10 bases left in between. In DNA form, the CDR3 reads TGTGCCAGCAGTGACACAACATTTACCGGGGAGCTGTTTTTT. It yields the protein CASSDTTFTGELFF.